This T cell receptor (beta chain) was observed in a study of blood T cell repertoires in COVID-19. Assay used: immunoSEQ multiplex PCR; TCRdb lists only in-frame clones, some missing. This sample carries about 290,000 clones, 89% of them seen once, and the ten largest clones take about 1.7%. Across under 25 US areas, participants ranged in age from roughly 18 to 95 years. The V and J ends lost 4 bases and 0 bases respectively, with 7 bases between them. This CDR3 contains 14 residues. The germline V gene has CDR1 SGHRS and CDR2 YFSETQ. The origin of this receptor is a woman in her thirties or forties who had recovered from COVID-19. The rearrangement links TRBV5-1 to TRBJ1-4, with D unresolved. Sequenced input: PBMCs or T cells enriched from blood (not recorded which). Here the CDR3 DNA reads TGCGCCAGCAGCCCAACAGCAACTAATGAAAAACTGTTTTTT. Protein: CASSPTATNEKLFF.